Listed here are 18 T cell receptor beta chains from one sample, sequenced in a study of cytomegalovirus exposure and HLA in healthy donors. The PCR used 60 Vbeta and 13 Jbeta primers. Only in-frame clones appear in the TCRdb table, and some are missing; sequencing was by immunoSEQ multiplex PCR. The profile covers nearly 200,000 clones, with around 83% appearing a single time and 6.5% taken by the ten largest. Specimen: PBMCs. These receptors were taken from a woman between 45 and 65 years old in good health and CMV-seropositive.

The gene calls are TRBV11-3 and TRBJ2-3; 14 bases map to TRBD2. The CDR3 is made up of 16 amino acids. V lost 5 bases to trimming and J lost 4 bases; unmatched junction nucleotides: 5. Germline V lookup: CDR1 SGHNT, CDR2 YENEEA. CDR3 bases: TGTGCCAGCAGCCTAGGGACTAGCGGGAGCGCAGATACGCAGTATTTT. It is translated as CASSLGTSGSADTQYF.

This clone showed up just a few times. The chain employs TRBV6-5 and TRBJ2-1, with D perhaps TRBD1 (6 bases). This CDR3 has 15 residues. CDR1 is MNHEY and CDR2 is SVGAGI in the germline V gene. Trimming shortened V by 7 bases and J by 5 bases, and 18 bases separated the two germline ends. The CDR3 DNA reads as TGTGCCAGCACCATTCGACAAACAGGGCACAATGAGCAGTTCTTC. It specifies CASTIRQTGHNEQFF.

The chain uses TRBV28 and TRBJ1-6; D is uncertain. V lost 2 bases and J 4 bases, leaving 9 bases between the germline ends. This CDR3 comprises 15 residues. CDR1 and CDR2 (germline): MDHEN, SYDVKM. The CDR3 sequence: CASSLSRQYNSPLHF. DNA for the CDR3: TGTGCCAGCAGTTTAAGTCGCCAGTATAATTCACCCCTCCACTTT. The full variable domain, in which reference TRBV28 and TRBJ1-6 provide the parts outside the CDR3, is DVKVTQSSRYLVKRTGEKVFLECVQDMDHENMFWYRQDPGLGLRLIYFSYDVKMKEKGDIPEGYSVSREKKERFSLILESASTNQTSMYLCASSLSRQYNSPLHFGNGTRLTVT.

This chain uses TRBV10-3 with TRBJ2-3; 11 bases align to TRBD2. This CDR3 contains 19 residues. Germline values: CDR1 ENHRY, CDR2 SYGVKD. After removal of 3 bases from V and 1 base from J, the junction contained 12 bases not matched to a gene. The CDR3 DNA reads TGTGCCATCAGTGATACTAGCGGGGGTTCCGTTTTAGGCACAGATACGCAGTATTTT. It specifies CAISDTSGGSVLGTDTQYF.

V gene TRBV2 combines with J gene TRBJ2-3; 9 bases are shared with TRBD2. Germline lookup yields CDR1 SNHLY and CDR2 FYNNEI. The CDR3 loop spans 14 amino acids. V lost 6 bases and J lost 3; bases outside the gene matches: 4. The CDR3 loop reads CASRRAGGTDTQYF. The CDR3 DNA follows: TGTGCCAGCAGAAGGGCGGGGGGGACAGATACGCAGTATTTT.

J is TRBJ2-1 and V is TRBV7-2; TRBD2 matches at 9 bases. The CDR3 runs to 16 residues. Losses at the gene ends were 6 bases for V and 3 bases for J; bases not matched to a gene: 9. Germline V gives CDR1 SGHTA, CDR2 FQGNSA. CDR3 sequence (DNA): TGTGCCAGCAGTTACGCCGGGACTAGCAACTACAATGAGCAGTTCTTC. As protein: CASSYAGTSNYNEQFF.

The CDR3 region is CASSLEGITNTGELFF. The CDR3 DNA sequence: TGCGCCAGCAGCTTGGAGGGGATCACGAACACCGGGGAGCTGTTTTTT. The chain combines TRBV5-1 with TRBJ2-2; TRBD1 is a possible D gene (5 bases). The V end lost 0 bases, the J end lost 0 bases, and 9 bases lay between the germline ends. The CDR3 is made up of 16 amino acids. Germline V gene sequence: CDR1 SGHRS, CDR2 YFSETQ.

The chain recombines TRBV2 with TRBJ2-2; TRBD2 aligns across 14 bases. This CDR3 region has 18 residues. Germline V gene sequence: CDR1 SNHLY, CDR2 FYNNEI. Trimming cost V 4 bases and J 5 bases; bases outside gene matches: 9. Here the CDR3 DNA reads TGTGCCAGCAGTGGGGGACTAGCGGGAGCGGTAAGGACCGGGGAGCTGTTTTTT. As protein: CASSGGLAGAVRTGELFF.

The chain is built from TRBV5-1 and TRBJ2-7, with 10 nucleotides matching TRBD2. V dropped 6 bases and J dropped 4; count of bases not matched to a gene: 13. This CDR3 region has 16 residues. Germline V gene data show CDR1 as SGHRS and CDR2 as YFSETQ. The CDR3 region has the DNA TGCGCCAGCACCTTACTCCAGCGGGAGGGCCGGTACGAGCAGTACTTC. Protein sequence: CASTLLQREGRYEQYF.

This CDR3 is CATKDDYSNQPQHF. CDR3 in DNA: TGCGCCACCAAGGACGACTATAGCAATCAGCCCCAGCATTTT. The chain carries TRBV10-2 and TRBJ1-5; no reliable D call. The CDR3 has 14 amino acids. Germline V gene sequence: CDR1 WSHSY, CDR2 SAAADI. Trimming pared 10 bases from V and 0 bases from J, leaving 13 bases between.

Concerning this clone: This CDR3 is also generated by other DNA sequences in the sample. This sequence joins TRBV5-1 and TRBJ2-3; no clear D. There are 16 residues in the CDR3. The V end was cut by 2 bases, the J end by 4 bases, with 17 bases between. CDR1 and CDR2 from the germline V gene are SGHRS and YFSETQ. CDR3 in amino acids: CASSFPLGLQADTQYF. The CDR3 DNA reads TGCGCCAGCAGCTTCCCTTTGGGTCTCCAGGCAGATACGCAGTATTTT.

A word on this clone: Additional DNA sequences in this sample encode the identical CDR3. The chain combines TRBV6-1 with TRBJ1-2; D is perhaps TRBD1 (6 bases). Germline V lookup: CDR1 MNHNS, CDR2 SASEGT. V lost 5 bases to trimming and J lost 3 bases, with 13 bases between them. CDR3 length: 14 residues. CDR3 residues: CASSQVGHHYGYTF. The CDR3 DNA reads as TGTGCCAGCAGTCAGGTGGGACATCACTATGGCTACACCTTC.

This rearrangement joins TRBV19 to TRBJ1-1; 8 nucleotides align to TRBD1. This CDR3 is built from 14 residues. CDR1 and CDR2 from the germline V gene are LNHDA and SQIVND (reference sequence). V shed 5 bases, J shed 3 bases, and the junction held 5 bases outside the gene matches. The CDR3 DNA reads TGTGCCAGTAGTCGGACAGGGCGGGACACTGAAGCTTTCTTT. This encodes CASSRTGRDTEAFF.

The V and J genes are TRBV5-1 and TRBJ2-7, with D possibly TRBD2 on 5 matching bases. This CDR3 spans 15 amino acids. Germline CDR1 and CDR2: SGHRS and YFSETQ. Trimming removed 0 bases at V and 2 bases at J, with 12 bases between. CDR3 region: CASSLESGPTYEQYF. In DNA form, the CDR3 reads TGCGCCAGCAGCTTGGAAAGCGGTCCTACCTACGAGCAGTACTTC.

The chain joins TRBV6-1 to TRBJ1-2, with TRBD1 identical over 10 bases. Unmatched junction bases numbered 7, after V lost 8 bases and J lost 7 bases. The length of the CDR3 is 13 residues. Per the germline V gene, CDR1 is MNHNS and CDR2 is SASEGT. In nucleotides, the CDR3 is TGTGCCAGCGCCGGGACAGGGGCATCTGGCTACACCTTC. Its translation is CASAGTGASGYTF.

V is TRBV11-2 and J is TRBJ2-2; 8 bases are a match to TRBD1. The CDR3 is 18 amino acids. The trim removed 5 bases at V and 6 bases at J, leaving 17 bases unmatched. Germline V gives CDR1 SGHAT, CDR2 FQNNGV. The CDR3 is CASSTDLDRAGSAGELFF. CDR3 sequence (DNA): TGTGCCAGCAGCACTGACTTGGACAGGGCGGGTTCCGCCGGGGAGCTGTTTTTT. Complete variable domain (other parts from reference TRBV11-2 and TRBJ2-2): EAGVAQSPRYKIIEKRQSVAFWCNPISGHATLYWYQQILGQGPKLLIQFQNNGVVDDSQLPKDRFSAERLKGVDSTLKIQPAKLEDSAVYLCASSTDLDRAGSAGELFFGEGSRLTVL.

V usage is TRBV29-1 and J usage is TRBJ1-5; D perhaps matches TRBD1 (5 bases). Between the trimmed V and J ends, which lost 4 bases and 7 bases, there was a span of 14 bases. The CDR3 sequence is 13 residues long. Germline values: CDR1 SQVTM, CDR2 ANQGSEA. Here the CDR3 reads CSVGWGVSQPQHF. CDR3 DNA sequence: TGCAGCGTTGGATGGGGGGTAAGCCAGCCCCAGCATTTT.

This clone was observed a handful of times. The V call is TRBV28, the J call TRBJ2-5, with 7 bases matching TRBD2. The J call could be wrong; TRBJ2-7 is a better fit for the DNA end. This CDR3 spans 13 amino acids. Germline lookup yields CDR1 MDHEN and CDR2 SYDVKM. The CDR3 reads CASNGGGAYEQYF. In DNA, the CDR3 is TGTGCCAGCAACGGGGGAGGGGCCTACGAGCAGTACTTC.